The T cell receptor beta chain described here comes from a study of blood T cell repertoires in COVID-19. Study-level information: Material from acute and convalescent COVID-19 was sourced from the United States, Italy and Spain. PBMCs, B-cell-depleted T cells, or T cells provided the cDNA or gDNA that made up the material.

Original analysis: Reference gene primer amplification gave estimated nucleated cell counts. This table comes from immunoSEQ multiplex PCR, and its TCRdb copy is limited to in-frame clones, with some not included. The V and J calls and clone size come from that table; D and trimming were worked out from the DNA. The data hold about 190,000 clones, with over 75% observed a single time. The TCR sequence derives from a woman in her 50s with acute or convalescent COVID-19. The material sequenced was peripheral blood.

This CDR3 is CASSGGTGELFF. The CDR3 nucleotides are TGTGCCAGCAGTGGCGGCACCGGGGAGCTGTTTTTT. The V call is TRBV2, the J call TRBJ2-2; D gene uncertain. The CDR3 is made up of 12 amino acids. CDR1 and CDR2 from the germline V gene are SNHLY and FYNNEI. Trimming pared 4 bases from V and 4 bases from J, leaving 4 bases between.